One and the same sample provided the 30 T cell receptor beta chains below, sequenced in a study of T-cell reconstitution after alpha-beta-depleted transplantation in children. The TCRbeta library incorporated unique molecular identifiers. TCRdb ran MiXCR on the PCR reads and lists one entry per CDR3 protein. Here the sample spans approximately 400,000 distinct CDR3 sequences, about 11% being singletons. Sequenced material: PBMCs from the stem cell graft donor, taken from the stem cell graft. These receptors came from a human donor who donated a stem cell graft to a child with acute myeloid leukemia.

This clonotype has at least ten counts. The chain is built from TRBV5-1 and TRBJ2-1; D is possibly TRBD2 (5 bases). This CDR3 comprises 15 residues. V lost 5 bases and J 6 bases, leaving 18 bases between the germline ends. Looked up from germline, CDR1 is SGHRS and CDR2 is YFSETQ. CDR3 in DNA: TGCGCCAGCAGAGCCCCGGAGGTGGGTCGCAATGAGCAGTTCTTC. It codes for CASRAPEVGRNEQFF.

The rearrangement uses TRBV6-1 and TRBJ2-3, with 9 nucleotides matching TRBD2. Germline V gene sequence: CDR1 MNHNS, CDR2 SASEGT. The V gene end was trimmed by 4 bases and the J gene end by 0 bases; junction bases not matched to a gene: 5. The CDR3 covers 16 residues. CDR3 sequence reads: CASSVTSGTSTDTQYF. The CDR3 nucleotides read TGTGCCAGCAGTGTGACTAGCGGAACTAGCACAGATACGCAGTATTTT.

The sample holds many counts of this clonotype. The rearrangement joins TRBV4-1 to TRBJ2-3; D is unclear. The V end lost 4 bases, the J end lost 4 bases, and 12 bases lay between the germline ends. The CDR3 length is 14 residues. Germline CDR1 is MGHRA and CDR2 is YSYEKL. In DNA form, the CDR3 reads TGCGCCAGCAGCCGCGAGCAGTCTTCAGATACGCAGTATTTT. Translated, it gives CASSREQSSDTQYF.

This clonotype has at least ten counts. The J gene is TRBJ1-3, the V gene TRBV5-1; 8 bases agree with TRBD1. CDR1 is SGHRS, CDR2 YFSETQ, per germline. After removal of 3 bases from V and 3 bases from J, the junction contained 2 bases not matched to a gene. CDR3 length: 14 amino acids. In DNA, the CDR3 is TGCGCCAGCAGCTCGACAGGGGATGGAAACACCATATATTTT. Translation: CASSSTGDGNTIYF.

This clonotype was recorded a few times. The chain recombines TRBV12-3 or TRBV12-4 with TRBJ1-4; D not certain. V was shortened by 5 bases and J by 5 bases, with 18 bases between the two germline ends. The CDR3 is 16 residues long. The CDR3 sequence: CASSPSNLGANEKLFF. The CDR3 DNA reads TGTGCCAGCAGTCCCTCGAACCTCGGAGCGAATGAAAAACTGTTTTTT.

This clonotype was observed a handful of times. The V call is TRBV30, the J call TRBJ2-2; TRBD1 or TRBD2 may be the D gene (5 bases each). The CDR3 is 16 residues long. CDR1 and CDR2 from the germline V gene are GTSNPN and SVGIG (reference sequence). Trimming took 0 bases from V and 7 from J, leaving 18 bases between them. This CDR3 reads CAWSVHRAGRSGELFF. The CDR3 bases are TGTGCCTGGAGTGTACACAGAGCAGGGAGAAGCGGGGAGCTGTTTTTT.

A few counts support this clonotype. The chain links TRBV6-1 to TRBJ1-2; D is undetermined. The CDR3 is made up of 15 amino acids. CDR1 is MNHNS, CDR2 SASEGT, per germline. The V end was cut by 0 bases, the J end by 7 bases, with 15 bases between. The CDR3 bases are TGTGCCAGCAGTGAAGCGGTCTCTCTGGCGGGTGGCTACACCTTC. This gives the protein CASSEAVSLAGGYTF.

In this sample, this clonotype turned up a few times. The J gene is TRBJ2-6, the V gene TRBV19; D uncertain. The V gene's germline CDR1 is LNHDA and CDR2 SQIVND (reference sequence). V lost 9 bases and J 0 bases, leaving 15 bases between the germline ends. This CDR3 comprises 16 residues. In nucleotides, the CDR3 is TGTGCCAGCCGGCCGTCCCTCTCCTCTGGGGCCAACGTCCTGACTTTC. Protein: CASRPSLSSGANVLTF.

A few counts support this clonotype. This chain links TRBV20-1 with TRBJ2-3; 12 bases align to TRBD2. Germline V gene sequence: CDR1 DFQATT, CDR2 SNEGSKA (reference sequence). The CDR3 spans 16 residues. The J segment lost 4 bases and the V segment lost 1 base, leaving 6 bases of the junction unmatched. The CDR3 is CSARVPSGGASDTQYF. The CDR3 DNA sequence: TGCAGTGCTAGAGTTCCTAGCGGGGGGGCCTCAGATACGCAGTATTTT.

The table lists this clonotype with many counts. The chain couples TRBV12-3 or TRBV12-4 to TRBJ2-2; D is ambiguous. The CDR3 has 17 amino acids. The V end was cut by 6 bases, the J end by 4 bases, with 21 bases between. The CDR3 nucleotides are TGTGCCAGCAGCCCCCCATTTGGCCCCAGTGGCACCGGGGAGCTGTTTTTT. Its translation is CASSPPFGPSGTGELFF.

The CDR3 is CASSRIAGEGPYEQYF. The CDR3 coding sequence is TGTGCCAGCAGCCGGATAGCGGGAGAGGGTCCCTACGAGCAGTACTTC. J is TRBJ2-7 and V is TRBV14, with 9 bases fitting TRBD2. The V gene end was trimmed by 4 bases and the J gene end by 2 bases; junction bases not matched to a gene: 9. This CDR3 has 16 residues. Germline CDR1 is SGHDN and CDR2 is FVKESK.

At least ten counts were recorded for this clonotype. This chain's CDR3 is CASSLGGQYYNEQFF. The CDR3 coding sequence is TGTGCCAGCAGCTTAGGGGGGCAGTACTACAATGAGCAGTTCTTC. The chain couples TRBV7-2 to TRBJ2-1; TRBD1 might be the D (6 bases). This CDR3 spans 15 amino acids. Germline V gene data show CDR1 as SGHTA and CDR2 as FQGNSA. V gave up 1 base and J gave up 3 bases, with 10 bases separating them.

This clonotype was found many times. A junction boundary mismatches the germline segment, possibly from a read error. The gene calls are TRBV7-7 and TRBJ2-1; 9 bases are a match to TRBD1. The CDR3 runs to 13 residues. Germline V lookup: CDR1 SSHAT, CDR2 FNYEAQ (reference sequence). CDR3 sequence: CASSLDRGNEQFF. CDR3 DNA: TGTGCTAGCAGCTTGGACAGGGGTAATGAGCAGTTCTTC.

This clonotype was counted many times. The J gene is TRBJ1-4, the V gene TRBV4-3; tentative D call: TRBD1 (5 bases). CDR1 and CDR2 (germline): LGHNA, YSLEER. V lost 7 bases and J 8 bases, leaving 17 bases between the germline ends. The CDR3 is made up of 14 amino acids. The CDR3 sequence is CASNRDLEGEKLFF. CDR3 DNA sequence: TGCGCCAGCAACCGGGACCTGGAGGGCGAAAAACTGTTTTTT.

Many counts were recorded for this clonotype. V usage is TRBV12-3 or TRBV12-4 and J usage is TRBJ2-5; weak D call: TRBD2 (6 bases). V was pared by 3 bases and J by 7 bases, with 18 bases between. There are 15 residues in the CDR3. Here the CDR3 reads CASSFTYPGGATQYF. CDR3 sequence (DNA): TGTGCCAGCAGTTTTACCTACCCTGGAGGGGCGACCCAGTACTTC.

This clonotype has just a few counts. The V call is TRBV29-1, the J call TRBJ2-3, with D unresolved. This CDR3 contains 9 residues. Trimming took off 5 bases at V and 4 bases at J, with 1 base between the two ends. Germline V gene lookup returns CDR1 SQVTM and CDR2 ANQGSEA. The CDR3 is CSVPDTQYF. CDR3 sequence (DNA): TGCAGCGTTCCAGATACGCAGTATTTT.

The V and J genes are TRBV27 and TRBJ1-3, with a weak D call TRBD1 (5 bases). V gave up 6 bases and J gave up 0 bases, with 21 bases separating them. This CDR3 has 18 residues. CDR1 and CDR2 from the germline V gene are MNHEY and SMNVEV (reference sequence). CDR3 coding DNA: TGTGCCAGCAGAAACACCACCCACAGGTCCTTCTCTGGAAACACCATATATTTT. Protein sequence: CASRNTTHRSFSGNTIYF.

There are many counts of this clonotype. The chain carries TRBV14 and TRBJ2-1, with 9 bases aligning to TRBD2. J was trimmed by 4 bases and V by 1 base; bases with no gene match: 2. CDR1 and CDR2 from the germline V gene are SGHDN and FVKESK. This CDR3 comprises 15 residues. CDR3 bases: TGTGCCAGCAGCCAAGTTCTAGCGGGGTACAATGAGCAGTTCTTC. Its translation is CASSQVLAGYNEQFF.

This clonotype was seen a handful of times. This chain links TRBV20-1 with TRBJ2-7, with no clear D. V was pared by 2 bases and J by 1 base, with 9 bases between. The CDR3 is 13 amino acids. Germline-derived CDR1 and CDR2 are DFQATT and SNEGSKA (reference sequence). The CDR3 nucleotides are TGCAGTGCTAGATCCCCGGATTCCTACGAGCAGTACGTC. This codes for CSARSPDSYEQYV.

In this sample, this clonotype turned up many times. This chain joins TRBV29-1 and TRBJ2-3, with 7 bases identical to TRBD1. V lost 6 bases to trimming and J lost 4 bases; unmatched junction nucleotides: 13. Germline-derived CDR1 and CDR2 are SQVTM and ANQGSEA. The CDR3 extends over 15 amino acids. The CDR3, as DNA: TGCAGCGTCGCCGGACAGGACAGCCCCGCAGATACGCAGTATTTT. This gives the protein CSVAGQDSPADTQYF.

The chain joins TRBV30 to TRBJ1-3; possible D gene TRBD1, 5 bases. Per the germline V gene, CDR1 is GTSNPN and CDR2 is SVGIG (reference sequence). There are 14 residues in the CDR3. V gave up 1 base and J gave up 0 bases, with 7 bases separating them. The CDR3 coding sequence is TGTGCCTGGAGTGCACAGGACTCTGGAAACACCATATATTTT. Its translation: CAWSAQDSGNTIYF. Using reference TRBV30 and TRBJ1-3 for the parts outside the CDR3, the full variable domain is SQTIHQWPATLVQPVGSPLSLECTVEGTSNPNLYWYRQAAGRGLQLLFYSVGIGQISSEVPQNLSASRPQDRQFILSSKKLLLSDSGFYLCAWSAQDSGNTIYFGEGSWLTVV.

This clonotype showed up just a few times. This chain uses TRBV11-3 with TRBJ2-7; D gene ambiguous. CDR1 is SGHNT and CDR2 is YENEEA in the germline V gene. CDR3 size: 12 residues. V was trimmed by 5 bases and J by 4 bases, leaving 9 bases between them. The CDR3 sequence is CASSRGTYEQYF. The CDR3 region has the DNA TGTGCCAGCAGCCGCGGCACTTACGAGCAGTACTTC.

This clonotype occurred many times. J is TRBJ2-3 and V is TRBV20-1; perhaps D is TRBD1 or TRBD2 (6 bases each). The germline V and J ends were trimmed by 0 bases and 2 bases, with 12 bases remaining between them. CDR3 length: 15 residues. Germline V gives CDR1 DFQATT, CDR2 SNEGSKA (reference sequence). The CDR3 sequence: CSARDLGGSTDTQYF. In nucleotides, the CDR3 is TGCAGTGCTAGAGATCTCGGGGGCTCCACAGATACGCAGTATTTT.

This clonotype has ten or more counts. V is TRBV27 and J is TRBJ1-1; TRBD1 might be the D (6 bases). CDR1 and CDR2 (germline): MNHEY, SMNVEV (reference sequence). This CDR3 region has 15 residues. Trimming took off 0 bases at V and 5 bases at J, with 13 bases between the two ends. This chain's CDR3 is CASSLSAGGGTEAFF. Written as DNA, the CDR3 is TGTGCCAGCAGTTTATCCGCCGGAGGGGGAACTGAAGCTTTCTTT.

The chain uses TRBV7-2 and TRBJ2-3; 9 bases map to TRBD1. CDR1 is SGHTA, CDR2 FQGNSA, per germline. The CDR3 is made up of 16 amino acids. The ends lost 1 base at V and 6 bases at J; junction bases unmatched: 8. In nucleotides, the CDR3 is TGTGCCAGCAGCTTAGGATTGACAGGGGGTTTGGATACGCAGTATTTT. This codes for CASSLGLTGGLDTQYF.

The sample holds a few counts of this clonotype. The CDR3 DNA reads as TGCAGCGTTCCGGGACAGTCGCCAATGAACACTGAAGCTTTCTTT. Translating it yields CSVPGQSPMNTEAFF. The chain carries TRBV29-1 and TRBJ1-1; TRBD1 matches at 7 bases. The CDR3 contains 15 residues. Germline values: CDR1 SQVTM, CDR2 ANQGSEA. Trimming cost V 5 bases and J 0 bases; bases outside gene matches: 9.

The rearrangement joins TRBV5-1 to TRBJ2-2; D not certain. Trimming took 0 bases from V and 1 from J, leaving 7 bases between them. CDR3 length: 15 residues. Per germline, CDR1 SGHRS and CDR2 YFSETQ. The CDR3 spells CASSLVAVNTGELFF. CDR3 bases: TGCGCCAGCAGCTTGGTGGCAGTGAACACCGGGGAGCTGTTTTTT.

The V call is TRBV11-1, the J call TRBJ2-1, with 15 positions matching TRBD2. Trimming at V came to 5 bases and at J to 3 bases, leaving 8 bases not matched to a gene. CDR3 length: 18 residues. Germline V gene data show CDR1 as SGHAT and CDR2 as FQDESV (reference sequence). The CDR3 loop reads CASSPRTSGGANYNEQFF. The CDR3 DNA is TGTGCCAGCAGCCCCAGGACTAGCGGGGGGGCGAACTACAATGAGCAGTTCTTC.

This chain connects TRBV2 to TRBJ2-2; possibly TRBD2 for D (7 bases). V was shortened by 11 bases and J by 5 bases, with 12 bases between the two germline ends. The germline V gene has CDR1 SNHLY and CDR2 FYNNEI. This CDR3 comprises 12 residues. The CDR3 sequence: CAGKGGTGELFF. The CDR3, as DNA: TGTGCCGGAAAGGGGGGGACCGGGGAGCTGTTTTTT.

The table lists this clonotype with a few counts. V and J are TRBV7-2 and TRBJ1-4; no reliable D call. Deletions cut 0 bases from V and 7 bases from J, with 6 bases between. The CDR3 spans 13 residues. Germline lookup yields CDR1 SGHTA and CDR2 FQGNSA. The CDR3 DNA sequence: TGTGCCAGCAGCTTAGCGCTGGGTGAAAAACTGTTTTTT. Its translation: CASSLALGEKLFF.